The source of this T cell receptor beta chain is a study of glioma-infiltrating T cells. Amplification of TCR alpha and beta CDR3 regions from RNA used iRepertoire nested multiplex PCR. MiXCR, applied by TCRdb to the multiplex PCR reads, yields one record per CDR3 protein. The sample holds more than 350,000 distinct CDR3 sequences; more than 35% are singletons and the top ten take approximately 12%. V lost 1 base and J lost 2, with 15 bases in between. This CDR3 region has 16 residues. Germline V gene lookup returns CDR1 SQVTM and CDR2 ANQGSEA. Only a few counts were recorded for this clonotype. The origin of this receptor is a human donor with low-grade glioma or glioblastoma, undergoing nonglioma brain surgery, or in good health (not recorded which). The chain is built from TRBV29-1 and TRBJ2-1; weak D call: TRBD2 (5 bases). Sequencing used glioma tissue, nonneoplastic brain tissue, or PBMCs (not recorded which). CDR3 DNA sequence: TGCAGCGTTGAAGGTAACGAGGGAGACGCCTACAATGAGCAGTTCTTC. Protein sequence: CSVEGNEGDAYNEQFF.